These T cell receptor beta chains were read from a single sample in a study of blood T cell repertoires in COVID-19. Here immunoSEQ multiplex PCR was the method, and the copy in TCRdb shows in-frame clones only, minus some. The repertoire holds 200,000 to 300,000 clones, with 70% to 90% as singletons. Sequenced input: PBMCs or T cells enriched from blood (not recorded which). These receptors came from a woman aged 40 to 50 with acute COVID-19. Both conserved end residues are trimmed from each CDR3. A D gene is named only where the DNA matches it firmly.

V | D | CDR3
TRBV2 | NA | ASTRVDEQF
TRBV6-5 | NA | ASSQTGNYGYT
TRBV29-1 | NA | SSTGYT
TRBV14 | NA | ASSQVLKVGEKLF
TRBV28 | TRBD2 | ASGTSGSGTGELF
TRBV11-3 | TRBD1 | ASSGTGGTEAF
TRBV5-1 | NA | ATEGQSSGNTIY
TRBV21-1 | NA | APYRDLQVGKPPYEQY
TRBV5-1 | TRBD2 | ASRASGGYEQY
TRBV9 | TRBD2 | ASSVMGGQETQY
TRBV7-9 | NA | ASSLLDSPLH
TRBV30 | NA | AWSLDRDYEQY
TRBV7-8 | TRBD1 | ASSLRISAQGAADTQY
TRBV18 | NA | ASSYDSYNEQF
TRBV3-1/TRBV3-2 | TRBD1 | ASSPGPPTGAYGYT
TRBV30 | TRBD2 | AWSVISGGSTQY
TRBV19 | NA | ASSTRGSQETQY
TRBV7-8 | NA | ASSFTGDTQY
TRBV7-9 | TRBD1 | ASSSDREGPAQPQH
TRBV5-1 | NA | ASRVRDTGELF
TRBV15 | NA | ATSRDLVAGYGYT
TRBV5-1 | NA | ASRADAGTGELF
TRBV24-1 | NA | ATSDPGFGQPQH